This T cell receptor beta chain was documented in a study of blood T cells in healthy people across ages. Overall study findings and caveats: Per-million-T-cell TCR beta diversity fell roughly linearly with age.

As to this clonotype: What it recognizes is unknown.

PBMCs numbering at least 6.5 million were isolated per sample. CDR1 and CDR2 (germline): SGHTA, FQGNSA. There are 19 residues in the CDR3. A second PCR of about 6 to 12 cycles used a sample-barcoded 5' primer and a J-beta primer mix. The template-switch adaptor, which had 12 random nucleotides, put a tag on each cDNA molecule. TCRdb re-derived calls from the 5' RACE reads in MiXCR, one entry per CDR3 protein. The table lists just under 900,000 distinct CDR3 sequences, less than 35% of them singletons. The chain has TRBV7-2 and TRBJ2-4; 16 bases are a match to TRBD2. The DNA end is more similar to TRBJ2-5, so the J call may be wrong. Source material: blood. The source is an elderly woman in good health. The CDR3 sequence: CASSGTGLAGGHTFRTQYF. DNA of the CDR3: TGTGCCAGCAGCGGAACGGGACTAGCGGGAGGGCACACTTTTCGGACCCAGTACTTC.